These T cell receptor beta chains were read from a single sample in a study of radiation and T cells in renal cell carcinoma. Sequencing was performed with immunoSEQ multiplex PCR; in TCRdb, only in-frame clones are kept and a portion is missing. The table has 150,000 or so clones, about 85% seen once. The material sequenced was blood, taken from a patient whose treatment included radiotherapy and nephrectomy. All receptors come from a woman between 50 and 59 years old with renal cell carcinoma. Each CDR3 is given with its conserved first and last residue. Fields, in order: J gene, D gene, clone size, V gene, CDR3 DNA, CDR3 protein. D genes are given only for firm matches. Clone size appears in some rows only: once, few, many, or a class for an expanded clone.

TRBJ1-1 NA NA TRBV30 TGTGCCTGGAGTGCAGGTCTGACTGAAGCTTTCTTT CAWSAGLTEAFF
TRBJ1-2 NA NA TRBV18 TGTGCCAGCTCACCCAGCGATGACTATGGCTACACCTTC CASSPSDDYGYTF
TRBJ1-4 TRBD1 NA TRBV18 TGTGCCAGCTCACCAGGGACAGGGGATGAAAAACTGTTTTTT CASSPGTGDEKLFF
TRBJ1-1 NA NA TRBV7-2 TGTGCCAGCGGTGGCACTGAAGCTTTCTTT CASGGTEAFF
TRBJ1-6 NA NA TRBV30 TGTGCCTGGTGCAGGGGAGTCACGGGATCACCCCTCCACTTT CAWCRGVTGSPLHF
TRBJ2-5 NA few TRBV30 TGTGCCTGGAGTGTAGGCGGGGTGGAGACCCAGTACTTC CAWSVGGVETQYF
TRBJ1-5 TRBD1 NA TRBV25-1 TGTGCCAGCAGTGACCCTGGACAGGCGCATCAGCCCCAGCATTTT CASSDPGQAHQPQHF
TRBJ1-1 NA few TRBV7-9 TGTGCCAGCAGCTTCGCACGGAACACTGAAGCTTTCTTT CASSFARNTEAFF
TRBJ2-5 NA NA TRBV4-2 TGTGCCAGCAGCCTTGGACAGAAAGAGACCCAGTACTTC CASSLGQKETQYF
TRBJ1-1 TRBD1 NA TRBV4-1 TGCGCCAGCAGCCAAGATTACGCAGGGGGCAATACTGAAGCTTTCTTT CASSQDYAGGNTEAFF
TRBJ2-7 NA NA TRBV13 TGTGCCAGCAGCTTAGGTGGCTCCAGCTCCTACGAGCAGTACTTC CASSLGGSSSYEQYF
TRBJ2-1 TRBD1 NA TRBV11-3 TGTGCCAGCAGCTCTCGGACAGGGCAGAATGAGCAGTTCTTC CASSSRTGQNEQFF
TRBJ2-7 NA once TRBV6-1 TGTGCCAGCAGTGCGTCAGATCCCCCCTACGAGCAGTACTTC CASSASDPPYEQYF
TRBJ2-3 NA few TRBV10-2 TGCGCCAGCATAGGGGTGAAGAGCACAGATACGCAGTATTTT CASIGVKSTDTQYF
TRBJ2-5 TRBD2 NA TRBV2 TGTGCCAGCAGTTTTAGCGGGGACCAAGAGACCCAGTACTTC CASSFSGDQETQYF
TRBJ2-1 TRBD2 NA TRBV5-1 TGCGCCAGCAGCCTCCGGCTAGCGGGGGGGAATGAGCAGTTCTTC CASSLRLAGGNEQFF
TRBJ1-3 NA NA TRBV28 TGTGCCAGCAGCCCTCCAGGGGATAGAAACACCATATATTTT CASSPPGDRNTIYF
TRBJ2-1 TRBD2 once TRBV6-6 TGTGCCACCAAAGCGGGGGGCTCGAATGAGCAGTTCTTC CATKAGGSNEQFF